This entry lists 16 T cell receptor beta chains sequenced from one sample in a study of post-analysis software for immune sequencing data. General study results and limits: Higher frequency in patients than in controls was seen for about 5 TRBV segments, with TRBV5-6, TRBV5-1 and TRBV20-1 among them.

Researchers reported that TCR beta cDNA libraries carried unique molecular identifiers. Using its own MiXCR run on the PCR reads, TCRdb lists one record per CDR3 protein. The repertoire holds some 240,000 distinct CDR3 sequences, with 36% as singletons. Their antigens remain unidentified. The sample consisted of blood. The receptor set was obtained from a girl aged 5 to 17 with multiple sclerosis.

This clonotype was seen a few times. A read error may explain this, as a much larger clone is one base away. The rearrangement uses TRBV3-1 and TRBJ1-1, with 9 nucleotides matching TRBD1. Germline assignment: CDR1 LGHDT and CDR2 YNNKEL (reference sequence). The CDR3 runs 13 residues. V dropped 4 bases and J dropped 3; count of bases not matched to a gene: 0. CDR3: CASSRTGDTEAFF. CDR3 sequence (DNA): TGTGCCAGCAGCCGGACAGGGGACACTGAAGCTTTCTTT.

This chain joins TRBV5-5 and TRBJ2-1; D call uncertain. Germline CDR1 and CDR2: SGHKS and YYEKEE (reference sequence). CDR3 length: 13 residues. Trimming removed 4 bases at V and 6 bases at J, with 11 bases between. This CDR3 is CASSMEIGNEQFF. The CDR3 bases are TGTGCCAGCAGCATGGAGATAGGCAATGAGCAGTTCTTC.

This clonotype appeared a few times. The chain couples TRBV7-2 to TRBJ2-2; D is possibly TRBD2 (6 bases). Germline V CDR1 and CDR2: SGHTA, FQGNSA. The V and J ends lost 5 bases and 1 base respectively, with 11 bases between them. CDR3 length: 15 residues. CDR3 sequence reads: CASSPLGGNTGELFF. CDR3 nucleotides: TGTGCCAGCAGCCCTCTGGGGGGGAACACCGGGGAGCTGTTTTTT. Full variable domain (outside the CDR3, taken from reference TRBV7-2 and TRBJ2-2): GAGVSQSPSNKVTEKGKDVELRCDPISGHTALYWYRQSLGQGLEFLIYFQGNSAPDKSGLPSDRFSAERTGGSVSTLTIQRTQQEDSAVYLCASSPLGGNTGELFFGEGSRLTVL.

Only a few counts were recorded for this clonotype. The gene calls are TRBV28 and TRBJ2-7, with no clear D. Trimming pared 5 bases from V and 0 bases from J, leaving 11 bases between. Looked up from germline, CDR1 is MDHEN and CDR2 is SYDVKM. This CDR3 has 14 amino acids. This CDR3 reads CASSHQEYSYEQYF. In nucleotides, the CDR3 is TGTGCCAGCAGTCACCAGGAGTACTCCTACGAGCAGTACTTC.

This clonotype was picked up many times. The chain links TRBV3-1 to TRBJ1-1, with D unresolved. Looked up from germline, CDR1 is LGHDT and CDR2 is YNNKEL (reference sequence). V was pared by 0 bases and J by 2 bases, with 13 bases between. The CDR3 is 16 amino acids. In DNA form, the CDR3 reads TGTGCCAGCAGCCAAGACGCCCGGGGATCAAACACTGAAGCTTTCTTT. It yields the protein CASSQDARGSNTEAFF.

On this clonotype itself: A much larger clone differs from this one at a single base, so this may be a read error. The chain recombines TRBV11-2 with TRBJ2-6; no reliable D call. The CDR3 extends over 16 amino acids. V lost 0 bases and J lost 2, with 8 bases in between. CDR1 SGHAT and CDR2 FQNNGV come from the germline V gene. Here the CDR3 DNA reads TGTGCCAGCAGCTTAGACCATCTGACTGGGGCCAACGTCCTGACTTTC. It specifies CASSLDHLTGANVLTF.

This clonotype was counted ten times or more. The chain recombines TRBV6-5 with TRBJ1-1, with D unresolved. Trimming took off 2 bases at V and 2 bases at J, with 6 bases between the two ends. The CDR3 is made up of 13 amino acids. Germline V gene sequence: CDR1 MNHEY, CDR2 SVGAGI. CDR3 coding DNA: TGTGCCAGCAGTTACCGGCCTAACACTGAAGCTTTCTTT. Translated: CASSYRPNTEAFF.

Many counts were recorded for this clonotype. This chain joins TRBV12-3 or TRBV12-4 and TRBJ2-1; no clear D gene. The V and J ends lost 5 bases and 2 bases respectively, with 7 bases between them. The CDR3 runs 13 residues. CDR3 loop: CASSPPTYNEQFF. CDR3 DNA: TGTGCCAGCAGTCCACCAACCTACAATGAGCAGTTCTTC.

This clonotype appeared many times. The chain carries TRBV5-6 and TRBJ2-1, with 7 bases lining up with TRBD2. This CDR3 is 14 amino acids long. J lost 3 bases, V lost 0 bases, and 0 bases had no gene match. The germline V gene encodes CDR1 SGHDT and CDR2 YYEEEE. The CDR3 DNA reads TGTGCCAGCAGCTTGGGGACTAGCTACAATGAGCAGTTCTTC. This codes for CASSLGTSYNEQFF.

At least ten counts were recorded for this clonotype. V and J are TRBV15 and TRBJ2-5; D is undetermined. CDR1 is LNHNV, CDR2 YYDKDF, per germline (reference sequence). The CDR3 runs 13 residues. V was trimmed by 6 bases and J by 2 bases, leaving 10 bases between them. The CDR3 DNA sequence: TGTGCCACCAGTCTAGACCCTCAAGAGACCCAGTACTTC. Its translation is CATSLDPQETQYF.

The gene calls are TRBV4-1 and TRBJ2-4, with 8 bases matching TRBD2. The DNA matches TRBJ2-7 better at its end, which makes the J call doubtful. CDR1 is MGHRA, CDR2 YSYEKL, per germline. The CDR3 runs to 14 residues. CDR3 in DNA: TGCGCCAGCAGCCAAGATCGGGAGGGCTCCGAGCAGTACTTC. As protein: CASSQDREGSEQYF.

The chain combines TRBV5-1 with TRBJ2-7; 8 nucleotides agree with TRBD1. V was clipped by 3 bases and J by 3 bases; unmatched bases: 8. Germline-derived CDR1 and CDR2 are SGHRS and YFSETQ. The CDR3 is 15 amino acids. CDR3 DNA: TGCGCCAGCAGCTACAGACAGGGGACTGGCTACGAGCAGTACTTC. This codes for CASSYRQGTGYEQYF.

This clonotype came up many times. The rearrangement uses TRBV7-6 and TRBJ2-7; D is possibly TRBD2 (6 bases). Between the trimmed V and J ends, which lost 5 bases and 5 bases, there was a span of 16 bases. The V gene's germline CDR1 is SGHVS and CDR2 FNYEAQ. CDR3 length: 14 residues. CDR3 bases: TGTGCCAGCAGCCCCGGGGGAGCCAAGAACGAGCAGTACTTC. Protein: CASSPGGAKNEQYF.

At least ten counts were recorded for this clonotype. The chain is built from TRBV5-1 and TRBJ2-2; no clear D gene. With 2 bases removed from V and 5 bases from J, the gap between germline ends came to 10 bases. This CDR3 is built from 14 residues. Germline V lookup: CDR1 SGHRS, CDR2 YFSETQ. CDR3 sequence: CASSLEQGTGELFF. The CDR3 nucleotides read TGCGCCAGCAGCTTAGAACAAGGGACCGGGGAGCTGTTTTTT.

This clonotype appeared many times. The V call is TRBV7-6, the J call TRBJ1-1; 7 nucleotides align to TRBD1. CDR1 and CDR2 (germline): SGHVS, FNYEAQ. The J segment lost 3 bases and the V segment lost 1 base, leaving 5 bases of the junction unmatched. The CDR3 runs 15 residues. The chain's CDR3 is CASSLGPGTDTEAFF. The CDR3 DNA sequence: TGTGCCAGCAGCTTAGGCCCCGGGACAGACACTGAAGCTTTCTTT.

This clonotype was picked up many times. The chain carries TRBV20-1 and TRBJ2-1; 12 nucleotides line up with TRBD2. Germline V gene lookup returns CDR1 DFQATT and CDR2 SNEGSKA (reference sequence). The CDR3 is 17 residues long. The trim removed 0 bases at V and 9 bases at J, leaving 12 bases unmatched. CDR3 residues: CSARDKTSGSVGSEQFF. DNA for the CDR3: TGCAGTGCTAGAGATAAGACTAGCGGGAGTGTGGGAAGTGAGCAGTTCTTC.